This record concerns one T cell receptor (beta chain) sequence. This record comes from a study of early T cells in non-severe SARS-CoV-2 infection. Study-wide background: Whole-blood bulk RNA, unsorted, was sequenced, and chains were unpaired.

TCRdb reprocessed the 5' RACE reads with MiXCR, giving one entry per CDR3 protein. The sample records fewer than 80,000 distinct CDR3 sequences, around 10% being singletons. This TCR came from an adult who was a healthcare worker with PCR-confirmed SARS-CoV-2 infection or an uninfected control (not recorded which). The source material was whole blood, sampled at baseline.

The CDR3 reads CASLAGTGYGYTF. CDR3 bases: TGTGCCAGCCTGGCCGGGACAGGGTATGGCTACACCTTC. The chain employs TRBV6-6 and TRBJ1-2; 9 positions match TRBD1. This CDR3 region has 13 residues. The J segment lost 5 bases and the V segment lost 8 bases, leaving 6 bases of the junction unmatched. Germline CDR1 reads MNHNY; CDR2 reads SVGAGI (reference sequence).